This T cell receptor beta chain was sequenced in a study of cytomegalovirus exposure and HLA in healthy donors (dated by TCRdb to between 2016 and 2019). At the level of the whole study: According to an earlier analysis of 587 of the donors, 150 million to 200 million T cells yielded approximately 120 million unique TCR beta sequences and around 300 Gb of sequence data. Alongside the repertoire data, information on donor age, sex, ethnicity and CMV serostatus was compiled. The number of typed donors differed by locus: roughly 620-640 for A, B, C, DRB1 and DQB1; 522 for DQA1; 606 for DPA1; and 450 to 480 for DPB1. Class I and class II HLA loci were covered by the typing at four-digit resolution. To predict cytomegalovirus infection status, the study brought together high-throughput TCR immunosequencing, statistical association of individual TCRs with disease status, and machine learning. A later analysis re-examined previously published TCR beta repertoires from roughly 720 donors and added high-resolution HLA genotyping to investigate patterns of TCR occurrence. Genome-wide SNP genotypes for about 65% of the 666 donors were used in a later genetic analysis, which treated that subset as a discovery cohort. Rather than using new phenotypic data, the later analysis identified candidate immune exposures from TCR beta sequences and from how often those sequences occurred across donors. The aim of the study was to test whether cataloging public T cell receptors could identify signatures of past pathogen exposure. An early release covering roughly 600 HLA-typed donors comprised about 300 gigabases of sequencing data and around 86 million unique TCR sequences. Along with the roughly 710-subject first cohort, a separate validation cohort of more than 90 different subjects was used. Among the roughly 400 genotyped donors, around 81% belonged to the genetic ancestry cluster associated with self-reported Caucasian donors. Roughly five DR-DQ haplotypes were treated as single units for association and clustering because of strong linkage in the cohort. On average, about 240,000 unique TCR beta nucleotide sequences were sequenced per donor among a few hundred genotyped donors of the cohort, with roughly 18% of those sequences being non-productive. The study profiled the T cell repertoires of about 640 subjects by immunosequencing and related them to cytomegalovirus serostatus. In an earlier analysis of 587 of the donors, high-throughput TCR beta sequencing was used to judge whether each TCR beta V gene segment behaved as functional or pseudogenic. Every repertoire in the discovery cohort had been generated on one and the same sequencing platform.

CDR1 and CDR2 were assigned from the germline V gene (reference sequence) as DFQATT and SNEGSKA. V sheds 4 bases and J sheds 5 bases, leaving 5 bases between their ends. Measured from the cysteine to the phenylalanine, the CDR3 is 10 residues long. Solely the CDR3 DNA is kept, with 30 bases framed from the first base. The cohort was made up of several hundred healthy bone marrow donors. At the time of sampling, all cohort members were nominally healthy, though unrecorded immune exposures were likely present. The donor tested CMV seropositive, placing the donor among the 289 seropositive members of the cohort. A peripheral blood sample was provided by each donor, and peripheral blood mononuclear cells were used for TCR beta sequencing. Genomic DNA extraction from the blood cell samples was performed with the Qiagen DNeasy Blood Extraction Kit. Study-level results and caveats: A few of the identified cytomegalovirus-associated TCR beta chains were confirmed in vitro to be specific for cytomegalovirus antigens. In a later analysis, several top co-occurrence clusters were reported to appear linked to parvovirus B19, influenza, CMV and Epstein-Barr virus. Assigning TCR associations to individual alleles was difficult when HLA alleles, especially DR and DQ, strongly co-occurred. The presence/absence analyses assumed that sequencing depth was roughly uniform across donors, and that assumption may not be true. In this cohort, only TCR beta chains were sequenced, and detectable features were limited by the absence of alpha or paired-chain data. Correlated functional status among segregating V segments might reflect linkage disequilibrium, but an unknown experimental factor could not be ruled out. In a later analysis, HLA-associated TCR beta chains showed more clonal expansion and lower generation probabilities than non-associated chains that were equally common. In a later analysis, most CMV-associated TCR beta chains were found to appear HLA-restricted, with HLA associations seemingly driven largely by CMV exposure. A further reported finding was that TCR beta sequences accurately predicted the HLA-A and HLA-B alleles for most subjects in the first cohort. In a later analysis, the rate of TCR association differed among HLA loci, with DRB1 alleles having the most associated TCRs and HLA-C alleles having the fewest. HLA typing was unavailable for some donors at each locus, so association tests used only the typed subset. In both the original and validation cohorts, the classifier was reported to diagnose cytomegalovirus status with high specificity and sensitivity. The only immune exposure information available for the cohort was CMV serostatus. According to a later genetic analysis, donors in an Asian-associated ancestry cluster had fewer N-insertions in productive TCRs than the roughly 670-donor mean. The sequencing pipeline was judged likely to have produced a cluster of highly shared sequence variants as a technical artifact. Some IMGT-functional V segments, including TRBV6-2 and TRBV6-3, could not be told apart with the 87-base-pair reads, so those segments were excluded. V-gene and J-gene trimming of TCR beta chains was associated with a missense DCLRE1C variant in a later genetic analysis, and the association was replicated in an independent cohort. Specific HLA alleles were associated with roughly 17,000 TCR beta sequences at a false discovery rate of 0.05 in a later analysis. Most TCR sequences were observed very rarely across donors, whereas some public TCRs were present in many individuals. Because counts were too low, roughly 17 rarely observed V segments, including chromosome 9 orphons, were left out of the earlier analysis of a few hundred of the donors. According to the authors, the approach could potentially be generalized to other disease states and immunological phenotypes. Broadly in line with IMGT annotations, most TCR beta V segments showed up in productive rearrangements about 87% or about 30% of the time in an earlier analysis of about 500 of the donors. A total of fewer than 200 TCR beta chains were listed by the study as associated with cytomegalovirus.

Libraries were made using the immunoSEQ multiplex PCR assay. For the multiplex PCR, a mixture combining 60 forward primers for TCR Vbeta segments and 13 reverse primers for TCR Jbeta segments was used. The CDR3 region of rearranged TCR beta genes was amplified from genomic DNA with a multiplex PCR assay. On the Illumina HiSeq System, the amplified TCR beta libraries were sequenced as 87-base-pair reads. In the paper's pipeline: Across the roughly 700 repertoires, a later analysis counted 78 million or so unique TCR beta chains, 9.5 million to 12 million of which were shared by at least two donors. Raw reads were error-corrected and collapsed into unique sequences with a nearest-neighbor algorithm that merged closely related sequences to remove PCR and sequencing errors. To assign V, D and J gene segments, CDR3 sequences were aligned to IMGT reference sequences. Each retained sequence needed at least a six-nucleotide match to both a V gene segment and a J gene segment. Rearrangements were called productive when the CDR3 lacked stop codons and stayed in frame with V and J; all others were non-productive. CDR3 was defined according to IMGT convention as the region running from the second conserved V-encoded cysteine to the conserved J-encoded phenylalanine. The earlier analysis of about 620 of the donors excluded sequences that lacked an unambiguous match to a single V gene segment. An earlier analysis of several hundred of the donors classified V segments as functional when productive rearrangements were above 56.7% and as segregating when the standard deviation between donors was above 5%. A statistical classification framework was built for diagnosing cytomegalovirus status from the catalog of TCR beta chain sequences. A later analysis assigned V and J genes by comparing TCR nucleotide sequences with IMGT/GENE-DB human TR gene sequences. Using the TCRdist pipeline, a later analysis assigned CDR3 sequences along with most-parsimonious VDJ recombination scenarios. In a later analysis, every TCR beta chain was defined by the combination of its CDR3 amino acid sequence and its V-gene family, and reads without a unique V-gene family were dropped. A later analysis removed 550 to 700 highly shared, low-generation-probability nucleotide sequences to deal with suspected cross-contamination and a sequencing artifact. In a later analysis, a clonal expansion index for each public chain was calculated from normalized within-repertoire ranks of inferred template counts. A later analysis computed generation probabilities with a VDJ recombination model fitted to out-of-frame rearrangements, and checked the results against IGoR. In a later analysis, TCR-TCR, TCR-HLA and TCR-CMV co-occurrence was scored with hypergeometric tests, and a repertoire-size bias correction was applied to TCR pairs. False discovery rates were estimated in a later analysis by permuting HLA or CMV assignments 20 times. A later analysis grouped co-occurring TCRs with DBSCAN, adding TCRdist sequence similarity when clustering within HLA-allele-positive subsets. Repertoires with fewer than 30,000 or more than 120,000 public chains, plus five repertoires with anomalous nucleotide sharing, were excluded from co-occurrence clustering. The table was pulled from immuneACCESS by TCRdb, which kept in-frame rearrangements only. Such tables lose some clones; where checked, under half of the loss comes from unresolved V genes, and the rest has no known cause. V and J calls and clone size are as listed in that table; D and trimming were resolved from the DNA. This specimen's table enumerates about 200,000 clones. Of the sample, about 1% is held by the ten largest clones.

Worth noting for this clone: Its antigen specificity is not known.

The sequence came from a girl aged 2 to 9 in good health and CMV-seropositive. Sample: PBMCs. This chain is built from TRBV20-1 and TRBJ1-1, with the identity of the D gene unclear. The CDR3 corresponds to CSATETEAFF. The nucleotide sequence is given as TGCAGTGCTACTGAGACTGAAGCTTTCTTT.